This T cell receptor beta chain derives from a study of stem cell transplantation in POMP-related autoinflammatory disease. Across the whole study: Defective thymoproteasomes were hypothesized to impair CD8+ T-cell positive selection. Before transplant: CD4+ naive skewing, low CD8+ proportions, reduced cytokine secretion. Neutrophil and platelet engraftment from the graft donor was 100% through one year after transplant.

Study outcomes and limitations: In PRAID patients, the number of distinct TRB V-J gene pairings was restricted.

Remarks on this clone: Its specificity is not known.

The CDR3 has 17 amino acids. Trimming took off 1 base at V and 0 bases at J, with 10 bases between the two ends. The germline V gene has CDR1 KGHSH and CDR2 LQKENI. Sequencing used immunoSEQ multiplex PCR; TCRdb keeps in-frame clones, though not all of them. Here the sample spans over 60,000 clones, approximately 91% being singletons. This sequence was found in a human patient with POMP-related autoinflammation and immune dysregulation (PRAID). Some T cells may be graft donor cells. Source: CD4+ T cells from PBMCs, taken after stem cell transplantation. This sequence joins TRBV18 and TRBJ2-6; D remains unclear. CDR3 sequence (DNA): TGTGCCAGCTCACCACAGCTGTCGGACTCTGGGGCCAACGTCCTGACTTTC. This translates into CASSPQLSDSGANVLTF.